This T cell receptor (beta chain) was recorded in a study of blood T cell repertoires in COVID-19. Study summary: Samples representing acute and convalescent COVID-19 were sourced from the United States, Italy and Spain.

The sample holds one count of this clone. V shed 1 base and J 2 bases; nucleotides not matched to a gene: 12. The germline gives CDR1 LNHNV, CDR2 YYDKDF (reference sequence). The length of the CDR3 is 18 residues. In the original processing: Amplification with reference gene primers provided the estimates of nucleated cell counts. The repertoire was sequenced with immunoSEQ multiplex PCR; TCRdb's copy has only in-frame clones and lacks some. V and J calls and clone size are as listed in that table; D and trimming were resolved from the DNA. This sample yields 70,000 to 95,000 clones, of which 89% are seen a single time; 5% to 6.5% belongs to the top ten.

This sequence joins TRBV15 and TRBJ2-5; 8 bases map to TRBD2. What was sequenced was peripheral blood. The clonotype comes from an elderly woman with active COVID-19. CDR3 in DNA: TGTGCCACCAGCAGAGTGCCTAGCGGGCCAGAAGTACAAGAGACCCAGTACTTC. This sequence encodes CATSRVPSGPEVQETQYF.